These 2 T cell receptor beta chains share one sample of origin, sequenced in a study of lung T cells in sarcoidosis with Löfgren's syndrome. TCRdb processed the reads anew with MiXCR; each CDR3 protein has one entry. The sample table sets out 4 distinct CDR3 sequences. Material for sequencing was CD4+ T cells from PBMCs. The receptors here all came from a human donor with sarcoidosis (Löfgren's syndrome or another form), or a control subject (not recorded which). This table probably holds off-target reads from a library built for another chain.

This chain uses TRBV6-2 or TRBV6-3 with TRBJ1-1, with no clear D. Per the germline V gene, CDR1 is MNHEY and CDR2 is SVGEGT. The V end was cut by 2 bases, the J end by 3 bases, with 7 bases between. The CDR3 covers 13 residues. CDR3 residues: CASSYRDDTEAFF. Here the CDR3 DNA reads TGTGCCAGCAGTTACAGGGATGACACTGAAGCTTTCTTT.

This sequence joins TRBV7-9 and TRBJ2-3; D remains unclear. The CDR3 extends over 14 amino acids. Looked up from germline, CDR1 is SEHNR and CDR2 is FQNEAQ (reference sequence). Deletions cut 1 base from V and 4 bases from J, with 9 bases between. The CDR3 region has the DNA TGTGCCAGCAGCTTAGGATTGGCGTCAGATACGCAGTATTTT. This encodes CASSLGLASDTQYF.